These T cell receptor beta chains were read from a single sample in a study of blood T cell repertoires in COVID-19. Measured with immunoSEQ multiplex PCR; TCRdb has only the in-frame clones, and not every one. The sample consists of 40,000 to 50,000 clones, around 86% of them appearing once. The specimen sequenced was PBMCs or T cells enriched from blood (not recorded which). These receptors came from a woman aged 45-65 years who had recovered from COVID-19. Both conserved end residues are part of each CDR3. The order of the fields is V gene, D gene, J gene, clone size, CDR3 protein, CDR3 DNA. A D gene is named only where the DNA matches it firmly. Part of the rows lack a size; the others show once, few, many or a class for expanded clones.

TRBV5-1	TRBD1	TRBJ1-1	once	CASKLRGWERDEAFF	TGCGCCAGCAAACTCAGGGGGTGGGAGAGGGATGAAGCTTTCTTT
TRBV3-1/TRBV3-2	TRBD2	TRBJ2-5	once	CASSQDLAGGAETQYF	TGTGCCAGCAGCCAAGATTTAGCGGGGGGGGCAGAGACCCAGTACTTC
TRBV4-1	-	TRBJ1-1	-	CASSREMRAGEAFF	TGCGCCAGCAGCCGCGAAATGCGGGCGGGCGAAGCTTTCTTT
TRBV5-1	TRBD2	TRBJ2-2	-	CASSFTSVANTGELFF	TGCGCCAGCAGCTTTACTAGCGTTGCGAACACCGGGGAGCTGTTTTTT
TRBV28	-	TRBJ2-3	-	CASWLGHRTDTQYF	TGTGCCAGCTGGTTGGGCCACCGCACAGATACGCAGTATTTT
TRBV19	-	TRBJ1-3	-	CASRPDRLTGNTIYF	TGTGCCAGTAGACCGGACAGATTGACTGGAAACACCATATATTTT
TRBV2	-	TRBJ2-5	-	CASSPEATRRETQYF	TGTGCCAGCAGTCCTGAGGCCACAAGGAGGGAGACCCAGTACTTC
TRBV4-3	TRBD2	TRBJ2-2	-	CASSLGTSGTGELFF	TGCGCCAGCAGCCTTGGGACTAGCGGGACCGGGGAGCTGTTTTTT
TRBV5-4	-	TRBJ2-2	-	CASSLGASLVGELFF	TGTGCCAGCAGCTTGGGGGCTAGCTTGGTCGGGGAGCTGTTTTTT
TRBV12-3/TRBV12-4	-	TRBJ2-3	-	CASSGGHTDTQYF	TGTGCCAGCAGCGGCGGACACACAGATACGCAGTATTTT
TRBV6-1	TRBD1	TRBJ2-1	-	CASSEESPGTGWGNEQFF	TGTGCCAGCAGTGAAGAGTCCCCCGGGACAGGGTGGGGCAATGAGCAGTTCTTC
TRBV5-5	TRBD1	TRBJ2-1	-	CASSLAVGTGPNEQFF	TGTGCCAGCAGCTTGGCAGTGGGGACAGGGCCAAATGAGCAGTTCTTC
TRBV29-1	TRBD1	TRBJ1-2	once	CSGGDREVGGYTF	TGCAGCGGCGGGGACAGGGAAGTCGGGGGCTACACCTTC
TRBV7-2	TRBD2	TRBJ2-7	-	CASSSMAGGPYEQYF	TGTGCCAGCAGCAGTATGGCGGGAGGGCCCTACGAGCAGTACTTC
TRBV7-8	-	TRBJ1-2	-	CASSSNRVSPQYGYTF	TGTGCCAGCAGCTCCAACAGGGTTTCCCCGCAGTATGGCTACACCTTC
TRBV28	-	TRBJ1-5	-	CASSLIGDFYSNQPQHF	TGTGCCAGCAGTTTGATCGGGGACTTTTATAGCAATCAGCCCCAGCATTTT
TRBV5-1	TRBD1	TRBJ2-2	-	CASSLGGQGNTGELFF	TGCGCCAGCAGCTTGGGGGGACAGGGGAACACCGGGGAGCTGTTTTTT
TRBV29-1	TRBD2	TRBJ2-5	-	CSVPGTSEETQYF	TGCAGCGTCCCCGGGACTAGCGAAGAGACCCAGTACTTC
TRBV5-5	TRBD2	TRBJ2-1	-	CASSTGTTIYNEQFF	TGTGCCAGCAGCACCGGGACTACGATTTACAATGAGCAGTTCTTC
TRBV27	TRBD2	TRBJ2-3	-	CASSLRGGIDTQYF	TGTGCCAGCAGTTTACGGGGGGGCATAGATACGCAGTATTTT
TRBV28	-	TRBJ1-6	few	CASLRGAGSPLHF	TGTGCCAGCCTCCGGGGGGCTGGTTCACCCCTCCACTTT
TRBV11-2	-	TRBJ2-4	-	CASSPGAAGIQYF	TGTGCCAGCAGCCCCGGTGCAGCAGGTATTCAGTACTTC
TRBV24-1	TRBD2	TRBJ2-5	-	CATSDGTRGQETQYF	TGTGCCACCAGTGATGGGACTAGAGGCCAAGAGACCCAGTACTTC
TRBV9	-	TRBJ2-4	-	CASSAGTGLVAKNIQYF	TGTGCCAGCAGCGCCGGGACGGGACTGGTAGCCAAAAACATTCAGTACTTC
TRBV7-8	-	TRBJ2-1	-	CASSSMGGPYNEQFF	TGTGCCAGCAGCTCTATGGGAGGCCCCTACAATGAGCAGTTCTTC
TRBV5-5	-	TRBJ1-1	-	CASNINMNTEAFF	TGTGCCAGCAACATAAACATGAACACTGAAGCTTTCTTT
TRBV6-2/TRBV6-3	-	TRBJ2-7	-	CASSALKDEQYF	TGTGCCAGCAGTGCCCTAAAAGACGAGCAGTACTTC
TRBV18	-	TRBJ1-1	-	CASSPGQTRSAFF	TGTGCCAGCTCACCCGGACAGACACGGAGCGCTTTCTTT
TRBV6-2/TRBV6-3	TRBD2	TRBJ2-7	-	CASSYVAGARHEQYF	TGTGCCAGCAGTTACGTAGCGGGAGCGAGACACGAGCAGTACTTC
TRBV19	TRBD1	TRBJ1-4	-	CASSVGQVSGEKLFF	TGTGCCAGTAGTGTTGGACAGGTTTCGGGTGAAAAACTGTTTTTT
TRBV18	TRBD1	TRBJ1-4	-	CASSLLLDRGRTNEKLFF	TGTGCCAGCTCACTACTACTGGACAGGGGAAGGACTAATGAAAAACTGTTTTTT
TRBV5-1	TRBD2	TRBJ2-3	-	CASSLGTSGLTDTQYF	TGCGCCAGCAGCTTGGGGACTAGCGGACTCACAGATACGCAGTATTTT
TRBV7-3	TRBD2	TRBJ2-1	-	CASSNRGGSNEQFF	TGTGCCAGCAGCAACCGGGGGGGCAGCAATGAGCAGTTCTTC
TRBV5-4	-	TRBJ2-3	-	CASSPAGTADTQYF	TGTGCCAGCAGCCCCGCGGGAACCGCAGATACGCAGTATTTT
TRBV6-5	TRBD1	TRBJ1-2	once	CASSRTGDYGYTF	TGTGCCAGCAGTAGGACAGGGGACTATGGCTACACCTTC
TRBV28	TRBD1	TRBJ1-2	-	CASSSTGVANYGYTF	TGTGCCAGCAGTTCCACAGGGGTGGCTAACTATGGCTACACCTTC
TRBV11-2	-	TRBJ2-7	-	CASSFSDYYEQYF	TGTGCCAGCAGCTTTTCGGACTACTACGAGCAGTACTTC
TRBV28	-	TRBJ1-1	-	CASSLQVTEAFF	TGTGCCAGCAGTCTACAGGTGACTGAAGCTTTCTTT
TRBV6-2/TRBV6-3	TRBD1	TRBJ2-1	-	CASSPPRTGAFF	TGTGCCAGCAGCCCACCCCGGACAGGGGCGTTCTTC
TRBV7-2	TRBD1	TRBJ1-1	-	CASSYRGSEAFF	TGTGCCAGCAGCTACAGGGGATCTGAAGCTTTCTTT
TRBV6-4	TRBD2	TRBJ2-7	few	CASSALAGGEQYF	TGTGCCAGCAGTGCCCTAGCGGGAGGGGAGCAGTACTTC